Shown below are 12 T cell receptor beta chains from a single sample sequenced in a study of blood T cell repertoires in COVID-19 (TCRdb year 2020). Library preparation used the immunoSEQ multiplex PCR assay. The table was pulled from immuneACCESS by TCRdb, which kept in-frame rearrangements only. Such tables lose some clones; where checked, under half of the loss comes from unresolved V genes, and the rest has no known cause. For this sample the table gives more than 400,000 clones, of which approximately 83% were detected only once. The leading ten clones occupy 3.2% of the sample. Sequencing was carried out using peripheral blood. These receptor sequences come from a human donor in a cohort sampled during active COVID-19.

The chain uses TRBV18 and TRBJ2-7; 15 bases line up with TRBD2. CDR3 size: 16 residues. Unmatched junction bases numbered 7, after V lost 3 bases and J lost 7 bases. Germline V gives CDR1 KGHSH, CDR2 LQKENI. CDR3 in DNA: TGTGCCAGCTCACCGAAATCCGGGACTAGCGGGGGGGAGCAGTACTTC. Protein: CASSPKSGTSGGEQYF.

The chain recombines TRBV6-5 with TRBJ2-7, with 8 nucleotides matching TRBD1. V was pared by 6 bases and J by 5 bases, with 12 bases of the junction left unmatched. Germline V gives CDR1 MNHEY, CDR2 SVGAGI. This CDR3 spans 15 amino acids. The CDR3 coding sequence is TGTGCCAGCAGGTCGACAGGGGACCCCTCGGACGAGCAGTACTTC. Its protein product is CASRSTGDPSDEQYF.

The V call is TRBV6-5, the J call TRBJ2-7, with 11 positions matching TRBD2. Trimming took 4 bases from V and 4 from J; bases not matched to a gene: 9. The CDR3 has 16 residues. Per germline, CDR1 MNHEY and CDR2 SVGAGI. The CDR3 loop is CASSSRLAGTGYEQYF. CDR3 nucleotide sequence: TGTGCCAGCAGTTCGCGACTAGCGGGAACGGGGTACGAGCAGTACTTC.

This clone was detected only a few times. The rearrangement uses TRBV4-1 and TRBJ1-2; the match to TRBD1 covers 9 bases. This CDR3 has 15 residues. V shed 0 bases, J shed 7 bases, and the junction held 6 bases outside the gene matches. Germline lookup yields CDR1 MGHRA and CDR2 YSYEKL. CDR3 residues: CASSQDRGTGFGYTF. CDR3 bases: TGCGCCAGCAGCCAAGATAGGGGGACAGGGTTTGGCTACACCTTC.

The chain couples TRBV7-9 to TRBJ2-1, with 13 bases identical to TRBD2. The CDR3 runs 19 residues. The germline CDR1 and CDR2 sequences are SEHNR and FQNEAQ (reference sequence). Unmatched junction bases numbered 12, after V lost 6 bases and J lost 1 base. CDR3 coding DNA: TGTGCCAGCAGTTACCCACCGGGACTAGCGGGGTATTCCTACAATGAGCAGTTCTTC. Its protein is CASSYPPGLAGYSYNEQFF.

This chain connects TRBV6-5 to TRBJ1-2; D is perhaps TRBD1 (6 bases). V was clipped by 4 bases and J by 0 bases, with 15 bases between them. CDR3 length equals 16 residues. CDR1 and CDR2 from the germline V gene are MNHEY and SVGAGI. The CDR3 spells CASSSPRQESNYGYTF. CDR3 in DNA: TGTGCCAGCAGTTCACCAAGACAGGAATCTAACTATGGCTACACCTTC.

The chain combines TRBV24-1 with TRBJ2-3, with D possibly being TRBD2 (5 bases). This CDR3 is built from 16 residues. CDR1 KGHDR and CDR2 SFDVKD come from the germline V gene. V lost 3 bases to trimming and J lost 2 bases, with 14 bases between them. CDR3 sequence reads: CATSDRGSVPTDTQYF. As DNA, the CDR3 is TGTGCCACCAGTGATCGCGGGTCAGTACCCACAGATACGCAGTATTTT.

The table lists this clone with a few counts. V is TRBV5-1 and J is TRBJ1-1; D not resolved. Trimming cost V 0 bases and J 0 bases, with 6 bases left between them. The CDR3 runs to 14 residues. Germline values: CDR1 SGHRS, CDR2 YFSETQ. The CDR3 sequence is CASSLVVMNTEAFF. The CDR3, as DNA: TGCGCCAGCAGCTTGGTTGTCATGAACACTGAAGCTTTCTTT.

The rearrangement joins TRBV30 to TRBJ2-2; D unresolved. Trimming took 8 bases from V and 1 from J, leaving 5 bases between them. The CDR3 loop spans 11 amino acids. Germline assignment: CDR1 GTSNPN and CDR2 SVGIG (reference sequence). The CDR3 DNA reads TGTGCCCGCAGGAACACCGGGGAGCTGTTTTTT. Encoded protein: CARRNTGELFF.

This chain joins TRBV5-5 and TRBJ2-3; D possibly corresponds to TRBD2 (6 bases). The CDR3 consists of 15 residues. Germline CDR1 reads SGHKS; CDR2 reads YYEKEE (reference sequence). V lost 7 bases, J lost 2 bases, and 17 bases lay in between. DNA for the CDR3: TGTGCCAGCCGCCAGCACGGGAGTGACACAGATACGCAGTATTTT. It codes for CASRQHGSDTDTQYF.

The gene calls are TRBV28 and TRBJ1-2; 7 positions agree with TRBD1. The ends lost 10 bases at V and 8 bases at J; junction bases unmatched: 19. CDR1 and CDR2 (germline): MDHEN, SYDVKM. The CDR3 loop spans 15 amino acids. CDR3 sequence (DNA): TGTGCCATTAGGATCCCGGACAGGTGGCTCGGGGGCTACACCTTC. It translates to CAIRIPDRWLGGYTF.

The CDR3 bases are TGTGCCAGCAGTTACAAGGGGTTTCCTGAAAACATTCAGTACTTC. The encoded protein is CASSYKGFPENIQYF. V and J are TRBV6-5 and TRBJ2-4, with D maybe TRBD1 (5 bases). Trimming removed 2 bases from V and 5 bases from J, with 13 bases in between. Germline CDR1 MNHEY, CDR2 SVGAGI. The CDR3 runs to 15 residues.